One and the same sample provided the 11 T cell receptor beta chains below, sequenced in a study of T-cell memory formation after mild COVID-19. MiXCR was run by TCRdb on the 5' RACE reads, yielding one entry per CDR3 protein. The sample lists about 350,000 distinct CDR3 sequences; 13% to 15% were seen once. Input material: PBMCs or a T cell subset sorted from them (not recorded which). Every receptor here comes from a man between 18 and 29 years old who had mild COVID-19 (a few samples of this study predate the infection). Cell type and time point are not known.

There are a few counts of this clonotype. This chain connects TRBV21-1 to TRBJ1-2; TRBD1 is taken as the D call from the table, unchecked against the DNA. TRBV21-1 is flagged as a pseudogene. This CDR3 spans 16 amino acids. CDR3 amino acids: CASSKERQGNAYGYTF. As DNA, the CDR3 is TGTGCCAGCAGCAAAGAGCGACAGGGTAACGCCTATGGCTACACCTTC.

CDR3 sequence: CASSQDSPSTNSGGALNIQYF. CDR3 DNA sequence: TGCGCCAGCAGCCAAGACTCCCCCTCAACTAATAGCGGGGGGGCACTGAACATTCAGTACTTC. V and J are TRBV4-1 and TRBJ2-4; 11 nucleotides line up with TRBD2. In germline, CDR1 is MGHRA, CDR2 YSYEKL. With 0 bases clipped from V and 7 bases from J, the junction kept 20 bases outside the gene matches. The CDR3 contains 21 residues.

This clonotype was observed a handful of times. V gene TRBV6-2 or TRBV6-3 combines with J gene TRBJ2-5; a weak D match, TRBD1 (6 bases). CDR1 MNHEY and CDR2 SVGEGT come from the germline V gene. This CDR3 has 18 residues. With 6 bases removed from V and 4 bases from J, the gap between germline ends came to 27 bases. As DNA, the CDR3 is TGTGCCAGCAGCGGTTCCTCGGGACAAACCAGGTCGGCAGAGACCCAGTACTTC. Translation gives CASSGSSGQTRSAETQYF.

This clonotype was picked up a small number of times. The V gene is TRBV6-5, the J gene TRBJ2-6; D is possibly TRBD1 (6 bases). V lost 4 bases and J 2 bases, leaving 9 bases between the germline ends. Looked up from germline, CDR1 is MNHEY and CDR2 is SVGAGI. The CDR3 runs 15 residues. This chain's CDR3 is CASSLDRPGANVLTF. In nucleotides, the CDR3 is TGTGCCAGCAGTTTAGACAGGCCTGGGGCCAACGTCCTGACTTTC.

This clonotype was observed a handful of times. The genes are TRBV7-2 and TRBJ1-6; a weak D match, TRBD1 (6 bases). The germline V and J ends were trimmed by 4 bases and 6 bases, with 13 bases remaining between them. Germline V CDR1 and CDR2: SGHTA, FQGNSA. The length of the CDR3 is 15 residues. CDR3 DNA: TGTGCCAGCAGCTACTACAAGGGGGGTAATTCACCCCTCCACTTT. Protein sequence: CASSYYKGGNSPLHF.

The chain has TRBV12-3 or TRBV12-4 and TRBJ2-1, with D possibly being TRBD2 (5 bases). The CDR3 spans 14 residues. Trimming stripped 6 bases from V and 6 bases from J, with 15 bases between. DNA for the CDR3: TGTGCCAGCAGCCCCGCGCCGGGAATCAATGAGCAGTTCTTC. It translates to CASSPAPGINEQFF.

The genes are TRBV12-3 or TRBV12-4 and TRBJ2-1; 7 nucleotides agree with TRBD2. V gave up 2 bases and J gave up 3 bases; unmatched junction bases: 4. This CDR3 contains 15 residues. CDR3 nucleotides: TGTGCCAGCAGTTTACTGGGGGGGAACTACAATGAGCAGTTCTTC. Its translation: CASSLLGGNYNEQFF.

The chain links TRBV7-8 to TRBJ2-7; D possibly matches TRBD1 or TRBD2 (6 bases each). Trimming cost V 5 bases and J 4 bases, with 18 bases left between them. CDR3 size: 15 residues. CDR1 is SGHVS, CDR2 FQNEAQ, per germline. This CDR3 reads CASSLRGRFMYEQYV. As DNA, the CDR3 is TGTGCCAGCAGCCTCCGGGGGCGATTCATGTACGAGCAGTACGTC.

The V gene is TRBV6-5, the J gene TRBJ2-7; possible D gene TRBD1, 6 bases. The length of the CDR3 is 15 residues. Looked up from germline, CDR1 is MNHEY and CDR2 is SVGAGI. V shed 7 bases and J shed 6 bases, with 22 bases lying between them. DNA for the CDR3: TGTGCCAGCACTCCTACTCACAGGGCGTTTAGCGAGCAGTACTTC. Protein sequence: CASTPTHRAFSEQYF.

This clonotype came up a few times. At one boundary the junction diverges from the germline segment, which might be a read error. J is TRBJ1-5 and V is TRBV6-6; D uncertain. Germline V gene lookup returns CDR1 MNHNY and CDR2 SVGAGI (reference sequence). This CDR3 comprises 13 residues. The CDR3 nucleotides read TGTACCAGCAGTTCGGGGTGGGATCAGCCCCAGCATTTT. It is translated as CTSSSGWDQPQHF.

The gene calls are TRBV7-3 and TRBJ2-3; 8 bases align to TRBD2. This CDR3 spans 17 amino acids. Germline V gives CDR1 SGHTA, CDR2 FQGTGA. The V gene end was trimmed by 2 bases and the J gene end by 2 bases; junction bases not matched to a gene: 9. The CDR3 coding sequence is TGTGCCAGCAGCTTAGAGGGCGGGGGGACCTTCACAGATACGCAGTATTTT. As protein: CASSLEGGGTFTDTQYF.